This T cell receptor beta chain was identified in a study of blood T cell repertoires in COVID-19. The wider study: Donors in the United States, Italy and Spain gave samples during acute or convalescent COVID-19. The analysed material was cDNA or gDNA that came from T cells, B-cell-depleted T cells, or PBMCs.

In the authors' methods: Amplified reference gene primers provided the basis for estimating nucleated cell counts. Profiling relied on immunoSEQ multiplex PCR, and the TCRdb table lists in-frame clones only, not all of them. Clone size and the V and J calls come from that table; the DNA yielded D and trimming. This table has tens of thousands of clones, approximately 88% appearing once. CDR1 is ENHRY, CDR2 SYGVKD, per germline. V dropped 2 bases and J dropped 2 bases, with 10 bases sitting between them. This CDR3 spans 14 amino acids. The sequenced sample consisted of peripheral blood. The chain combines TRBV10-3 with TRBJ2-7; D is perhaps TRBD2 (5 bases). The clonotype was recovered from an elderly man with active or convalescent COVID-19. CDR3 amino acids: CAISEPGTAYEQYF. Here the CDR3 DNA reads TGTGCCATCAGTGAGCCGGGAACCGCCTACGAGCAGTACTTC.